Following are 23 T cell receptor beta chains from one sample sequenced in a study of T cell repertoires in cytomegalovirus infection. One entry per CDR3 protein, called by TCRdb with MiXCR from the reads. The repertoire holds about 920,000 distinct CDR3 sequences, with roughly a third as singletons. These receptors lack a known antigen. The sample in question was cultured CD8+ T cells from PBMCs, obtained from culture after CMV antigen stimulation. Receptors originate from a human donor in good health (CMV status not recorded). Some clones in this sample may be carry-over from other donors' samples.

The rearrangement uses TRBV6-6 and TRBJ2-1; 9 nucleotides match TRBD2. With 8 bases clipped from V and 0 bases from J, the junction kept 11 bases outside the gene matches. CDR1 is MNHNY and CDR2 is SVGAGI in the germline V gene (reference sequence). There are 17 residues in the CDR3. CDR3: CASLSAGGISSYNEQFF. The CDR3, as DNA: TGTGCCAGCCTCTCAGCGGGGGGCATAAGCTCCTACAATGAGCAGTTCTTC.

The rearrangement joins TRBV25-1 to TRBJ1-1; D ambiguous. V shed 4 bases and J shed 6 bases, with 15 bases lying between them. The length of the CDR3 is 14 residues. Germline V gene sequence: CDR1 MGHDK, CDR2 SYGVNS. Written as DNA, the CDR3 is TGTGCCAGCAGTGGTCTCCCCTCTGGGGCTGAAGCTTTCTTT. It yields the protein CASSGLPSGAEAFF.

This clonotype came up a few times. This chain's CDR3 is CASSPRDSVNTEAFF. CDR3 coding DNA: TGCGCCAGCAGCCCGCGGGACAGCGTGAACACTGAAGCTTTCTTT. The J gene is TRBJ1-1, the V gene TRBV5-1, with 7 nucleotides matching TRBD1. The CDR3 has 15 residues. J was trimmed by 0 bases and V by 4 bases; bases with no gene match: 6. The germline V gene encodes CDR1 SGHRS and CDR2 YFSETQ.

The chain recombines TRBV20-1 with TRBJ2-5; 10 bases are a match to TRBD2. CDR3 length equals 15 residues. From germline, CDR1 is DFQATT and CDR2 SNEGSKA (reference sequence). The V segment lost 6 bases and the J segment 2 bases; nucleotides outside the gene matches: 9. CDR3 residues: CSASQGLAPQETQYF. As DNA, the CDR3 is TGCAGTGCCAGTCAGGGACTAGCGCCACAAGAGACCCAGTACTTC.

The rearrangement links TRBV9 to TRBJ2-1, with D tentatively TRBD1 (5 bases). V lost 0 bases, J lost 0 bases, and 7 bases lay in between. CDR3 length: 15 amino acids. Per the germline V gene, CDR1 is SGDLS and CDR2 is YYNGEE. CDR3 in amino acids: CASSVARGSYNEQFF. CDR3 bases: TGTGCCAGCAGCGTAGCTAGGGGCTCCTACAATGAGCAGTTCTTC.

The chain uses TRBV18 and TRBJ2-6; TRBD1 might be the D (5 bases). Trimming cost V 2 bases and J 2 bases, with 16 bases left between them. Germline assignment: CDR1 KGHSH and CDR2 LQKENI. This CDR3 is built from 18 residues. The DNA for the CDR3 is TGTGCCAGCTCACCATTCGGGCAGGGAATTCCTGGGGCCAACGTCCTGACTTTC. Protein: CASSPFGQGIPGANVLTF.

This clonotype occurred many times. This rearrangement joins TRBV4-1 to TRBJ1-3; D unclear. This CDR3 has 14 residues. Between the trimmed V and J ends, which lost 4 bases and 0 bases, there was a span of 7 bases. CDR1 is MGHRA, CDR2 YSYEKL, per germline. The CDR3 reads CASSPTTSGNTIYF. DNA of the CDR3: TGCGCCAGCAGCCCGACAACCTCTGGAAACACCATATATTTT.

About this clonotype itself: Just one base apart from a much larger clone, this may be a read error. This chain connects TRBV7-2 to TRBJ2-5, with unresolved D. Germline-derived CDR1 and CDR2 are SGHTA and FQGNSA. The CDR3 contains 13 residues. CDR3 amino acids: CANSYSVQETQYF. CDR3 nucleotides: TGTGCCAACAGCTACAGCGTACAAGAGACCCAGTACTTC.

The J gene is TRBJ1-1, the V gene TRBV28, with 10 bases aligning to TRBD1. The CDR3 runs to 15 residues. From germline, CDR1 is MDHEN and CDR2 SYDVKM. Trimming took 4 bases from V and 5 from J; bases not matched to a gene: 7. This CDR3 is CASSSVRQGATEAFF. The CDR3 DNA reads TGTGCCAGCAGTTCTGTTAGACAGGGGGCTACTGAAGCTTTCTTT.

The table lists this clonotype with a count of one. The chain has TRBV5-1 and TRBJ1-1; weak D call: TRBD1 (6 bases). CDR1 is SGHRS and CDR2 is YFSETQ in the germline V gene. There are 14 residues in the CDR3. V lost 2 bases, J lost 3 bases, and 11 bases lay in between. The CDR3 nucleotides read TGCGCCAGCAGCTTAGACAGGAAGGACACTGAAGCTTTCTTT. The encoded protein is CASSLDRKDTEAFF.

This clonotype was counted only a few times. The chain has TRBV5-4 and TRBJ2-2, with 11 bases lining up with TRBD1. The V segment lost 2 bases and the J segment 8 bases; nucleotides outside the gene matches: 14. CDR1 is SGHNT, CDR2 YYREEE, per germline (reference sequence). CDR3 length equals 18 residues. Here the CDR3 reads CASSFGHSGTGGLGELFF. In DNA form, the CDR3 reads TGTGCCAGCAGCTTTGGACACTCCGGGACAGGGGGTTTAGGGGAGCTGTTTTTT.

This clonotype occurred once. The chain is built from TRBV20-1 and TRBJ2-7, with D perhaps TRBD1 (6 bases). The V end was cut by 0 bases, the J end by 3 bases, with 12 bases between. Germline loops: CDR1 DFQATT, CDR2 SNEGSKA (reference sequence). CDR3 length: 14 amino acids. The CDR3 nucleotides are TGCAGTGCTAGAGATCGACAGGCCCTCTACGAGCAGTACTTC. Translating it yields CSARDRQALYEQYF.

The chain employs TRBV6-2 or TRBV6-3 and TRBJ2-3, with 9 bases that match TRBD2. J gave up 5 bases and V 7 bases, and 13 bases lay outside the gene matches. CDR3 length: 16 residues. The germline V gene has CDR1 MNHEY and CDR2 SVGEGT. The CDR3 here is CASTMALAGVGDTQYF. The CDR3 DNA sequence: TGTGCCAGCACCATGGCGTTAGCGGGGGTCGGAGATACGCAGTATTTT.

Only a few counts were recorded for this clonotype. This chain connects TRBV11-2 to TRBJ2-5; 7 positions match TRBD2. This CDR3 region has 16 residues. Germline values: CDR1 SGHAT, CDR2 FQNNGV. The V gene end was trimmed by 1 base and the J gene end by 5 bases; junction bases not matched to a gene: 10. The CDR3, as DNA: TGTGCCAGCAGCTTAGTGGCAGCGGGGTGGGGGGAGACCCAGTACTTC. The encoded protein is CASSLVAAGWGETQYF.

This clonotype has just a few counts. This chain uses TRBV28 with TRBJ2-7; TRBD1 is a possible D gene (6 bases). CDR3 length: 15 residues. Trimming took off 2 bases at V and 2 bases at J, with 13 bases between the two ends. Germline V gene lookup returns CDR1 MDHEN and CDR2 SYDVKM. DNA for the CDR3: TGTGCCAGCAGTTTACAGGACAGTCTTCCCTACGAGCAGTACGTC. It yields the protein CASSLQDSLPYEQYV.

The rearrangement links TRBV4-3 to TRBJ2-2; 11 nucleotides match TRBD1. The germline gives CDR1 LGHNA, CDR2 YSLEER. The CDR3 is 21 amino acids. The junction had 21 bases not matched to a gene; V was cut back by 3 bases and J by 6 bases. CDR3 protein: CASSQVPDRGPETSLAGELFF. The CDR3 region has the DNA TGCGCCAGCAGCCAGGTTCCGGACAGGGGGCCCGAGACCTCTTTAGCCGGGGAGCTGTTTTTT.

This chain's CDR3 is CASSRTLWTSGEETQYF. The CDR3 region has the DNA TGTGCCAGCAGCCGGACTCTCTGGACTAGCGGGGAAGAGACCCAGTACTTC. The chain is built from TRBV14 and TRBJ2-5; 12 bases align to TRBD2. The length of the CDR3 is 17 residues. V was pared by 4 bases and J by 3 bases, with 9 bases of the junction left unmatched. Germline V gene sequence: CDR1 SGHDN, CDR2 FVKESK.

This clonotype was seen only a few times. The DNA for the CDR3 is TGTGCCAGCACTAAGGAGACTGAAGCTTTCTTT. Protein product: CASTKETEAFF. The rearrangement uses TRBV7-9 and TRBJ1-1; the D is unclear. Trimming cost V 7 bases and J 5 bases, with 8 bases left between them. This CDR3 has 11 residues. Germline CDR1 and CDR2: SEHNR and FQNEAQ (reference sequence).

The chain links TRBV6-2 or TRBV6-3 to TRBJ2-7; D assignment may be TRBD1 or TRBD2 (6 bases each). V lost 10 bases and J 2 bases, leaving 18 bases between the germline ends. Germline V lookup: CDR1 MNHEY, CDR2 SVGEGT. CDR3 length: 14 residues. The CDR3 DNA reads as TGTGCCACAAGACCCGGGGGCAGAACCTACGAGCAGTACGTC. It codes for CATRPGGRTYEQYV.

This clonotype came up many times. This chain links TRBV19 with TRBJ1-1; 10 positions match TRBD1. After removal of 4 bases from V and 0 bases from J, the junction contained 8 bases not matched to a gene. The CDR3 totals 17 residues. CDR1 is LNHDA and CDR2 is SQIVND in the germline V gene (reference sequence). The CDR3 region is CASSNRDRGIMNTEAFF. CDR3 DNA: TGTGCCAGTAGTAATCGGGACAGGGGAATTATGAACACTGAAGCTTTCTTT.

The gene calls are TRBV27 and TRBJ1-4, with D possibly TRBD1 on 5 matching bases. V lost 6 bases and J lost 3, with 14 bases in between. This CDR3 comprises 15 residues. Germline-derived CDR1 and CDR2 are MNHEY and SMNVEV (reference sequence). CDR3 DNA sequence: TGTGCCAGCAGCCGGTTGACAGACCCTAATGAAAAACTGTTTTTT. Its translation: CASSRLTDPNEKLFF.

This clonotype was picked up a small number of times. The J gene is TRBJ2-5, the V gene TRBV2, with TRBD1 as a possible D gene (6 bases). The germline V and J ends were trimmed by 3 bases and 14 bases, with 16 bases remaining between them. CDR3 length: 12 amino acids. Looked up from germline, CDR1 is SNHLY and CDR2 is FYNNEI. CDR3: CASSDNTGSPYF. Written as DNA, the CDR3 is TGTGCCAGCAGTGACAACACAGGGAGCCCTTACTTC.

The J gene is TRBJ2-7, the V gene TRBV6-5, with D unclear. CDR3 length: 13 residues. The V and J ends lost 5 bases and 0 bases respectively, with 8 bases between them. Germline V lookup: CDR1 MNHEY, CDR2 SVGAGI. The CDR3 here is CASSMGTSYEQYF. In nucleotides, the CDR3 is TGTGCCAGCAGTATGGGCACCTCCTACGAGCAGTACTTC.